A selection of T cell receptor beta chains follows, all from one sample in a study of cytomegalovirus exposure and HLA in healthy donors. Method: immunoSEQ multiplex PCR; TCRdb's copy keeps in-frame clones and lacks some. The sample gives roughly 130,000 clones, about 76% of which show up once; approximately 7% is in the top ten. Specimen: PBMCs. The source of these receptors is a middle-aged man in good health and CMV-seropositive. Each CDR3 is given with its conserved first and last residue. The D gene is left open where the match is weak. For some rows the clone size is stated as once, few or many, or as a class when expanded; others skip it.

>TRBD1|.|TRBJ1-2|TRBV5-8
TGTGCCAGCAGCTTGGGACAGGGTAGTCTGTATGGCTACACCTTC
CASSLGQGSLYGYTF
>TRBD1|.|TRBJ2-3|TRBV5-1
TGCGCCAGCAGCACCCAGGGGGCAACTCCCACAGATACGCAGTATTTT
CASSTQGATPTDTQYF
>TRBD2|.|TRBJ2-3|TRBV13
TGTGCCAGCAGCTTAAGGAGGCTAGCGGGAGGGCCTGGCACAGATACGCAGTATTTT
CASSLRRLAGGPGTDTQYF
>.|.|TRBJ1-6|TRBV19
TGTGCCAGTACCGACGGGGTGCGACACTCCTATAATTCACCCCTCCACTTT
CASTDGVRHSYNSPLHF
>TRBD1|.|TRBJ2-7|TRBV6-1
TGTGCCAGCAGATGGATGGGACAGGGTATTTACGAGCAGTACTTC
CASRWMGQGIYEQYF
>.|.|TRBJ2-7|TRBV20-1
TGCAGTGCTAGATATTTTTACGAGCAGTACTTC
CSARYFYEQYF
>TRBD2|.|TRBJ2-2|TRBV6-5
TGTGCCAGCAGTAGTAGCGGGGGAAACACCGGGGAGCTGTTTTTT
CASSSSGGNTGELFF
>TRBD1|.|TRBJ2-7|TRBV7-7
TGTGCTAGCAGCCCAAATGGACAGGGAAGCGAGCAGTACTTC
CASSPNGQGSEQYF
>.|.|TRBJ2-2|TRBV4-1
TGCGCCAGCAGCCAAGGGCAGGGGGGAACCGGGGAGCTGTTTTTT
CASSQGQGGTGELFF
>TRBD1|.|TRBJ2-7|TRBV27
TGTGCCAGCAGTCTGGGGACAGGAGGGATCAACGAGCAGTACTTC
CASSLGTGGINEQYF
>.|once|TRBJ1-1|TRBV9
TGTGCCAGCAGCGTAGCCCCGCTCGGGAGGAACACTGAAGCTTTCTTT
CASSVAPLGRNTEAFF
>TRBD1|once|TRBJ1-1|TRBV6-5
TGTGCCAGCAGTTCTTTCAGGACAGGTCTAAACACTGAAGCTTTCTTT
CASSSFRTGLNTEAFF
>TRBD2|.|TRBJ2-3|TRBV11-3
TGTGCCAGCAGCCCTAGCGGGAGGGGCGATACGCAGTATTTT
CASSPSGRGDTQYF
>.|.|TRBJ1-3|TRBV28
TGTGCCAGCACCACAGGGATCGTCTCTGGAAACACCATATATTTT
CASTTGIVSGNTIYF
>.|.|TRBJ1-2|TRBV28
TGTGCCAGCAGTTTTGAATTTGTGGCAAGAGGCTACACCTTC
CASSFEFVARGYTF
>.|.|TRBJ2-7|TRBV6-5
TGTGCCAGCAGTTACTCGAGGGCAGGAGGCCACGAGCAGTACTTC
CASSYSRAGGHEQYF
>TRBD1|.|TRBJ1-1|TRBV10-1
TGCGCCAGCAGTGACCCCGGGACAGGGAACACTGAAGCTTTCTTT
CASSDPGTGNTEAFF